The 14 T cell receptor beta chains given below trace back to one sample, sequenced in a study of T cells in localized non-small cell lung cancer. This table comes from immunoSEQ multiplex PCR, and its TCRdb copy is limited to in-frame clones, with some not included. The repertoire holds about 4,000 clones, with about a quarter as singletons. The sample consisted of lung tumor tissue, taken before any cancer treatment. The receptors were sampled from a man aged 35 to 70 with stage II lung adenocarcinoma.

This clone was seen a handful of times. The chain carries TRBV29-1 and TRBJ1-3; 8 bases align to TRBD1. Germline loops: CDR1 SQVTM, CDR2 ANQGSEA. This CDR3 is built from 13 residues. With V trimmed by 6 bases and J by 1 base, 2 bases remained unmatched. As DNA, the CDR3 is TGCAGCGTAGGACAGGGATCTGGAAACACCATATATTTT. Translating gives CSVGQGSGNTIYF.

This clone was counted a few times. The chain has TRBV14 and TRBJ2-3; 9 positions match TRBD2. The germline gives CDR1 SGHDN, CDR2 FVKESK. The J segment lost 5 bases and the V segment lost 6 bases, leaving 6 bases of the junction unmatched. The CDR3 is 14 amino acids. CDR3 bases: TGTGCCAGCAGTAATGTAGCGGGGGTAGATACGCAGTATTTT. It translates to CASSNVAGVDTQYF.

By share, this clone ranks as medium-sized (0.01 to 0.1%). This chain joins TRBV7-5 and TRBJ1-2. TRBV7-5 has pseudogene status. The CDR3 length is 15 residues. Here the CDR3 DNA reads TGTGCCAGCAGGAAAAGAGCGGGGGGATATGGCGGCTACACCTTC. Translating it yields CASRKRAGGYGGYTF.

This clone was observed a few times. The chain couples TRBV6-1 to TRBJ1-1; D call uncertain. There are 14 residues in the CDR3. Between the trimmed V and J ends, which lost 1 base and 4 bases, there was a span of 10 bases. Germline lookup yields CDR1 MNHNS and CDR2 SASEGT. This CDR3 reads CASSEGGRITEAFF. The CDR3 bases are TGTGCCAGCAGTGAAGGCGGGCGGATCACTGAAGCTTTCTTT.

The CDR3 here is CASSQGQGYSYGYTF. Written as DNA, the CDR3 is TGTGCCAGCAGCCAAGGACAGGGGTATAGCTATGGCTACACCTTC. J is TRBJ1-2 and V is TRBV14; 8 bases map to TRBD1. Trimming removed 1 base from V and 4 bases from J; junction bases left unmatched: 5. From germline, CDR1 is SGHDN and CDR2 FVKESK. The CDR3 contains 15 residues.

The CDR3 sequence: CASRRRPGAENTGELFF. The CDR3 coding sequence is TGTGCCAGCAGAAGGCGTCCAGGAGCGGAGAACACCGGGGAGCTGTTTTTT. The chain joins TRBV6-8 to TRBJ2-2; D might be TRBD2 (5 bases). This CDR3 has 17 residues. CDR1 and CDR2 from the germline V gene are MNHGY and SAAAGT. V gave up 6 bases and J gave up 1 base, with 18 bases separating them.

This clone was observed a few times. The chain combines TRBV9 with TRBJ1-2; 9 positions match TRBD1. Per germline, CDR1 SGDLS and CDR2 YYNGEE. Trimming removed 2 bases from V and 3 bases from J; junction bases left unmatched: 2. CDR3 length: 14 residues. The CDR3 loop is CASSVRTGDYGYTF. The CDR3 DNA follows: TGTGCCAGCAGCGTGAGGACAGGGGACTATGGCTACACCTTC.

The table lists this clone with a count of one. The V gene is TRBV27, the J gene TRBJ2-3, with TRBD2 as a possible D gene (6 bases). The CDR3 extends over 15 amino acids. CDR1 is MNHEY and CDR2 is SMNVEV in the germline V gene (reference sequence). V was pared by 7 bases and J by 3 bases, with 17 bases between. The DNA of the CDR3 is TGTGCCAGCACTCTTTCGGGGGTGATTACAGATACGCAGTATTTT. This gives the protein CASTLSGVITDTQYF.

The chain links TRBV28 to TRBJ2-3; D could derive from TRBD1 or TRBD2 (5 bases each). The CDR3 spans 15 residues. The germline V gene encodes CDR1 MDHEN and CDR2 SYDVKM. Trimming took 6 bases from V and 5 from J, leaving 18 bases between them. CDR3 protein: CASSPLGALRDTQYF. The CDR3 DNA is TGTGCCAGCAGCCCCCTCGGGGCGTTACGAGATACGCAGTATTTT.

The chain recombines TRBV29-1 with TRBJ1-3, with D tentatively TRBD1 (6 bases). The CDR3 consists of 13 residues. The germline V gene has CDR1 SQVTM and CDR2 ANQGSEA. Trimming took off 4 bases at V and 0 bases at J, with 7 bases between the two ends. CDR3: CSVAGDSGNTIYF. The DNA of the CDR3 is TGCAGCGTTGCAGGGGACTCTGGAAACACCATATATTTT.

This clone is medium-sized in the sample. The chain recombines TRBV11-3 with TRBJ2-1; either TRBD1 or TRBD2 may fit D (6 bases each). The CDR3 is 16 amino acids. CDR1 and CDR2 (germline): SGHNT, YENEEA. V was clipped by 4 bases and J by 6 bases, with 19 bases between them. The DNA for the CDR3 is TGTGCCAGCAGCTATAATAGGGGGGCAATCCCCAATGAGCAGTTCTTC. Translated: CASSYNRGAIPNEQFF. The entire variable domain, with the rest obtained from reference TRBV11-3 and TRBJ2-1, is as follows: EAGVVQSPRYKIIEKKQPVAFWCNPISGHNTLYWYLQNLGQGPELLIRYENEEAVDDSQLPKDRFSAERLKGVDSTLKIQPAELGDSAVYLCASSYNRGAIPNEQFFGPGTRLTVL.

The DNA of the CDR3 is TGTGCCATCAGTGAGTCCGGGGATGCAGACTCTGGAAACACCATATATTTT. Translation: CAISESGDADSGNTIYF. The V call is TRBV10-3, the J call TRBJ1-3; D is ambiguous. Germline CDR1 and CDR2: ENHRY and SYGVKD. This CDR3 is built from 17 residues. V gave up 0 bases and J gave up 0 bases, with 12 bases separating them.

The CDR3 sequence: CASSGDGGTQYF. The CDR3 DNA sequence: TGTGCCAGCAGTGGGGACGGAGGGACCCAGTACTTC. The V gene is TRBV2, the J gene TRBJ2-5; D possibly uses TRBD1 or TRBD2 (5 bases each). V was cut by 4 bases and J by 7 bases, with 10 bases left in between. The germline gives CDR1 SNHLY, CDR2 FYNNEI. This CDR3 contains 12 residues.

The chain recombines TRBV11-3 with TRBJ1-1; no firm D call. The CDR3 runs to 14 residues. Germline V gene lookup returns CDR1 SGHNT and CDR2 YENEEA. Trimming removed 1 base from V and 0 bases from J, with 6 bases in between. Written as DNA, the CDR3 is TGTGCCAGCAGCTTAGGGGGTATGAACACTGAAGCTTTCTTT. Translation: CASSLGGMNTEAFF.